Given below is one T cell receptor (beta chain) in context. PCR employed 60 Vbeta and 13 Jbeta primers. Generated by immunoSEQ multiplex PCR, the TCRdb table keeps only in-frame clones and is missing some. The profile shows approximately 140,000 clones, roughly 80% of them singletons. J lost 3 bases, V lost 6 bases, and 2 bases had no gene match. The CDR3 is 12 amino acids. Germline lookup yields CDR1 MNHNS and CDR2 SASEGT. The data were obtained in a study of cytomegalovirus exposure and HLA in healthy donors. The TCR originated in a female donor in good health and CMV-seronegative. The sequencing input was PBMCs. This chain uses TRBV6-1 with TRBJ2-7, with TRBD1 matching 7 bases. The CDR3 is CASRDRNYEQYF. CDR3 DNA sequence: TGTGCCAGCAGGGACAGGAACTACGAGCAGTACTTC.